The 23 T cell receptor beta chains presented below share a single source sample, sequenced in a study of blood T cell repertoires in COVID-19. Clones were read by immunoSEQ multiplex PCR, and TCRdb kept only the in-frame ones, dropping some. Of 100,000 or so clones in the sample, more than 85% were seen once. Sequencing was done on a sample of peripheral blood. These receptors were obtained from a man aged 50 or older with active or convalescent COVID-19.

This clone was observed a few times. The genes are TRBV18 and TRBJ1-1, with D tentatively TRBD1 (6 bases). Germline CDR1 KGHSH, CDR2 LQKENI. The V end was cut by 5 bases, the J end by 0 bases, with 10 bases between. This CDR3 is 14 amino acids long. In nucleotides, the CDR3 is TGTGCCAGCTCAGGGGACACCATGAACACTGAAGCTTTCTTT. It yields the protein CASSGDTMNTEAFF.

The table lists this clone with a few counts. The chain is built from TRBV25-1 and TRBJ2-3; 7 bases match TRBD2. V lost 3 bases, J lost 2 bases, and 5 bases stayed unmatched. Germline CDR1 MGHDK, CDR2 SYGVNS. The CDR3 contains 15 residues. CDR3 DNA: TGTGCCAGCAGTGAGGGGGGACTACACACAGATACGCAGTATTTT. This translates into CASSEGGLHTDTQYF.

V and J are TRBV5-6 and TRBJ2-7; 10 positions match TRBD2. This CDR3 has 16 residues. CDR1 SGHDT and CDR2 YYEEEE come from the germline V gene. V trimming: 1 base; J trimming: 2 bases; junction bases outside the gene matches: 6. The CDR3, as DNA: TGTGCCAGCAGCTTGTGGGGCAGCGGGGGGGCCTACGAGCAGTACTTC. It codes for CASSLWGSGGAYEQYF.

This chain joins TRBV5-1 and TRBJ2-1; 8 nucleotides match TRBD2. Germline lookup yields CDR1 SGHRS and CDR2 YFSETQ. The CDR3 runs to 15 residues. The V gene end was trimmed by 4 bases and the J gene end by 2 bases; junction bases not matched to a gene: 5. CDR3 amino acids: CASSESGLAYNEQFF. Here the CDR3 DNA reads TGCGCCAGCAGCGAGTCGGGACTAGCCTACAATGAGCAGTTCTTC. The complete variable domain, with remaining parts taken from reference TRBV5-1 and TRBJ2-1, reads KAGVTQTPRYLIKTRGQQVTLSCSPISGHRSVSWYQQTPGQGLQFLFEYFSETQRNKGNFPGRFSGRQFSNSRSEMNVSTLELGDSALYLCASSESGLAYNEQFFGPGTRLTVL.

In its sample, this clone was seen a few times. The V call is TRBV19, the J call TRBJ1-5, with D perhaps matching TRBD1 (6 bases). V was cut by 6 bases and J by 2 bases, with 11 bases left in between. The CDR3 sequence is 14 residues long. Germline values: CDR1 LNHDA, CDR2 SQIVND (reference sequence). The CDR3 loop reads CASRDRPGNQPQHF. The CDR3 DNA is TGTGCCAGTAGAGACAGGCCGGGCAATCAGCCCCAGCATTTT.

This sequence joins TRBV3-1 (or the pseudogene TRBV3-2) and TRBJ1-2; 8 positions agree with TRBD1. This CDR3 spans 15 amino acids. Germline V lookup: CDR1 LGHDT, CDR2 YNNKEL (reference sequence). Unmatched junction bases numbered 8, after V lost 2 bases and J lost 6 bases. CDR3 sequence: CASSQPWTGKDGYTF. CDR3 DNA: TGTGCCAGCAGCCAACCCTGGACAGGGAAGGATGGCTACACCTTC.

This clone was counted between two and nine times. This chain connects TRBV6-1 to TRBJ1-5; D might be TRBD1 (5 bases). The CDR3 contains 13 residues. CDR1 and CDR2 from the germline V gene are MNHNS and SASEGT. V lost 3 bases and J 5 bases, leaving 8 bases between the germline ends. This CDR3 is CASSDTGYQPQHF. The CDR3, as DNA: TGTGCCAGCAGTGATACAGGATATCAGCCCCAGCATTTT.

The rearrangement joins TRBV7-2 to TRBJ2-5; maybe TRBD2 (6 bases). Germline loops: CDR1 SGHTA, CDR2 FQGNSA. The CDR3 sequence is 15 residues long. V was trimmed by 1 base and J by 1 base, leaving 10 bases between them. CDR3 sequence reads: CASSLGPGLQETQYF. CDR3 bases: TGTGCCAGCAGCTTAGGGCCGGGACTCCAAGAGACCCAGTACTTC.

The CDR3 nucleotides are TGTGCCAGCAGTGAGGGACAGATAAATGAAAAACTGTTTTTT. Its translation: CASSEGQINEKLFF. The chain combines TRBV25-1 with TRBJ1-4, with 7 bases matching TRBD1. The CDR3 has 14 residues. Unmatched junction bases numbered 3, after V lost 3 bases and J lost 5 bases. CDR1 and CDR2 from the germline V gene are MGHDK and SYGVNS.

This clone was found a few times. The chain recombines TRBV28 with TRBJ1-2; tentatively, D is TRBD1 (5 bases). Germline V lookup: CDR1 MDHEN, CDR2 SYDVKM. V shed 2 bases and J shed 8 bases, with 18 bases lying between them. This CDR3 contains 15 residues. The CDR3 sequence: CASSLRRGLPGGYTF. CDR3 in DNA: TGTGCCAGCAGTTTAAGAAGGGGCCTCCCAGGGGGCTACACCTTC.

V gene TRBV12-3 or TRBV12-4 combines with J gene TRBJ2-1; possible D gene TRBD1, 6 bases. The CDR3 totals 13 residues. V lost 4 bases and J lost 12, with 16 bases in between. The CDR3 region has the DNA TGTGCCAGCAGTTCGGCAGGGGCGGATTGGCAGTTCTTC. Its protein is CASSSAGADWQFF.

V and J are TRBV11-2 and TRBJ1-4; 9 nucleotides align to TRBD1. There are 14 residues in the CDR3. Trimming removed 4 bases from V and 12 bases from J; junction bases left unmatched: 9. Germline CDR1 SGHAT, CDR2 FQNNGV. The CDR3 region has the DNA TGTGCCAGCAGCTCGTACAGGGGGCGAGGCCAACTGTTTTTT. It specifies CASSSYRGRGQLFF. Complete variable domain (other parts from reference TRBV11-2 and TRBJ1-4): EAGVAQSPRYKIIEKRQSVAFWCNPISGHATLYWYQQILGQGPKLLIQFQNNGVVDDSQLPKDRFSAERLKGVDSTLKIQPAKLEDSAVYLCASSSYRGRGQLFFGSGTQLSVL.

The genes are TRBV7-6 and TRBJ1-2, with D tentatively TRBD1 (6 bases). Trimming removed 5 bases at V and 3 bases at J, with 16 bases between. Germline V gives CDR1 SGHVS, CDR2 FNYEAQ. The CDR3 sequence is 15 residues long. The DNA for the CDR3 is TGTGCCAGCAGCGCTCAAGGGGACATCGACTATGGCTACACCTTC. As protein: CASSAQGDIDYGYTF.

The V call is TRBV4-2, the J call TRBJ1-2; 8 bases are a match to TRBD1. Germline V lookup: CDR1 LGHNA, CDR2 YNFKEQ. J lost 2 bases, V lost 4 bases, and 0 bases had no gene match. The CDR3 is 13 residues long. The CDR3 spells CASSRTGNYGYTF. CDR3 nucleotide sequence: TGTGCCAGCAGCCGGACAGGGAACTATGGCTACACCTTC.

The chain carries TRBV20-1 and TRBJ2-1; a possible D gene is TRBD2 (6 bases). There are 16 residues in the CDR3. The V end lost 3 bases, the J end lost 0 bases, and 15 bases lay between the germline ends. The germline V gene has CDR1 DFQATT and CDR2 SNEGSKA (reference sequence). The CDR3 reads CSASPIAGSSYNEQFF. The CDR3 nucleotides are TGCAGTGCTAGTCCCATTGCGGGGAGCTCCTACAATGAGCAGTTCTTC.

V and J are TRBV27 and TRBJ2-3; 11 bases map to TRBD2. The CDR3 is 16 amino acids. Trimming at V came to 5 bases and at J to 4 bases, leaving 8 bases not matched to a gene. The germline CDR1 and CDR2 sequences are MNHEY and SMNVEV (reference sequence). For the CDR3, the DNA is TGTGCCAGCAGTCCTTGGGGTAGCGGGGGGGCAGATACGCAGTATTTT. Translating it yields CASSPWGSGGADTQYF.

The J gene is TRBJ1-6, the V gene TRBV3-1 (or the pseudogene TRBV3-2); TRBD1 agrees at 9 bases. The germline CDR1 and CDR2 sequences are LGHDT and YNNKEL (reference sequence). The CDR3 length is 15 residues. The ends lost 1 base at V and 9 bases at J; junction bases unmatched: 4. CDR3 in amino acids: CASSQGGQGRSPLHF. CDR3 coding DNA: TGTGCCAGCAGCCAAGGGGGACAGGGTCGTTCACCCCTCCACTTT.

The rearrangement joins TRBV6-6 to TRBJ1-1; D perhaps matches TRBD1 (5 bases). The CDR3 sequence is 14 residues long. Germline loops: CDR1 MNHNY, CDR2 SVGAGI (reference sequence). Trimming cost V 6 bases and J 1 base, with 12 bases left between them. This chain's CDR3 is CASRMGGENTEAFF. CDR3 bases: TGTGCCAGCAGGATGGGAGGGGAGAACACTGAAGCTTTCTTT.

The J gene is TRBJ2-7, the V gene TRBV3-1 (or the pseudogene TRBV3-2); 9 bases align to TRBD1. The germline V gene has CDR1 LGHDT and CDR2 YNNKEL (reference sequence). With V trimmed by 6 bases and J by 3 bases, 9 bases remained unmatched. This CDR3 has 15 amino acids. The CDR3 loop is CASSPLGTGLYEQYF. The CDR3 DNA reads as TGTGCCAGCAGTCCCCTAGGGACAGGGCTCTACGAGCAGTACTTC.

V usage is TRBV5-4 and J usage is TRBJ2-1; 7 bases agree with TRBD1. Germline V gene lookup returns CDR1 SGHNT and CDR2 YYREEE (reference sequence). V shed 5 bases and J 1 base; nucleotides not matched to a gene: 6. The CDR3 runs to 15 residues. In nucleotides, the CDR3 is TGTGCCAGCAGGGAGACAGGGATTTCCTACAATGAGCAGTTCTTC. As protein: CASRETGISYNEQFF.

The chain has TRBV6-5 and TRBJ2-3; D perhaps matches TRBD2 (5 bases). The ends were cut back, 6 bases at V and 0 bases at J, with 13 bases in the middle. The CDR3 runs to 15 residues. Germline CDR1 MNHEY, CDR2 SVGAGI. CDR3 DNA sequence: TGTGCCAGCAGCATTCTTAGCGTAAGCACAGATACGCAGTATTTT. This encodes CASSILSVSTDTQYF.

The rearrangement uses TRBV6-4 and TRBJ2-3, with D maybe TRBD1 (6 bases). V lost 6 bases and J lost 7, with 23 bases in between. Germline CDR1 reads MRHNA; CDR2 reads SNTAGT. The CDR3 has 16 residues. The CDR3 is CASSPIGRGGENTQYF. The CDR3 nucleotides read TGTGCCAGCAGCCCCATAGGCAGGGGCGGAGAAAATACGCAGTATTTT.

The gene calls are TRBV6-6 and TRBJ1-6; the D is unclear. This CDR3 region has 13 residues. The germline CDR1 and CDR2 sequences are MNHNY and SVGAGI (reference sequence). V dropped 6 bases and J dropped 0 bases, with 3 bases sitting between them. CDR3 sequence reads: CASRSSYNSPLHF. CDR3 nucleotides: TGTGCCAGCAGGAGCTCCTATAATTCACCCCTCCACTTT.